The clone carrying this T cell receptor (beta chain) was seen ten or more times. TCRdb reprocessed the RACE reads with MiXCR, giving one entry per CDR3 protein. The sample comprises under 50,000 distinct CDR3 sequences, less than 9% of which are singletons, and over 1% rests with the top ten. The sample originates from a study of human T cells and chemical hapten exposure. V gave up 6 bases and J gave up 3 bases, with 9 bases separating them. Germline V gene sequence: CDR1 GTSNPN, CDR2 SVGIG (reference sequence). The CDR3 is 13 residues long. This sample's time point: pre-sensitization, week 0. Regarding treatment: therapeutic diphenylcyclopropenone sensitization with weekly scalp DPC.

Specimen: whole blood, collected in connection with sensitization to the hapten diphenylcyclopropenone (DPC). J is TRBJ1-6 and V is TRBV30; D remains unclear. This receptor was identified in a woman in her forties or fifties with alopecia areata. Some clones in this sample may be carry-over from other donors' samples. The CDR3 is CACDHYYNSPLHF. Here the CDR3 DNA reads TGTGCCTGTGACCACTACTATAATTCACCCCTCCACTTT.